This TCR beta chain was documented in a study of OX40 agonist ivuxolimab in advanced cancers. Study-level background: Three patients got partial responses; one had hepatocellular carcinoma and two had cutaneous melanoma.

Method: immunoSEQ multiplex PCR; TCRdb's copy keeps in-frame clones and lacks some. Here the sample spans tens of thousands of clones, almost 95% being singletons. Of note for this clone: What it binds is unknown.

Blood sampling took place at baseline, cycle 4 day 1, and cycle 7 day 1. Germline lookup yields CDR1 SGHTA and CDR2 FQGNSA. J was trimmed by 3 bases and V by 2 bases; bases with no gene match: 6. The CDR3 consists of 16 residues. Study-level findings and limits: Average numbers of expanded clones were greater in CD8+ T cells than in CD4+.

Sequenced here: CD4+ or CD8+ T cells sorted from blood, sampled in a trial of the OX40 agonist ivuxolimab. The clonotype originates from an adult with an advanced solid tumor such as melanoma, head and neck, liver or kidney cancer. This chain connects TRBV7-2 to TRBJ2-3; TRBD2 matches at 9 bases. The CDR3 DNA reads TGTGCCAGCAGCTTAATGGCGGGAGGGGGGACAGATACGCAGTATTTT. Protein: CASSLMAGGGTDTQYF.